One and the same sample provided the 11 T cell receptor beta chains below, sequenced in a study of read filtering for tumor transcriptome and immune sequencing. This library used roughly 400 ng RNA and molecular barcoded adaptors spanning alpha/delta and beta/gamma chains. From the reads, TCRdb called clonotypes with MiXCR, one entry per CDR3 protein. The sample comprises about 46,000 distinct CDR3 sequences, around 12% of which are singletons, and just over 14% rests with the top ten. Sequenced sample: a population of CD138-negative cells sorted from bone marrow. The receptors shown here come from a donor at least 40 years old with multiple myeloma.

Note on this clonotype: This sequence is one base from a far larger clone and is likely a read error. This sequence joins TRBV7-9 and TRBJ2-1, with D possibly being TRBD2 (5 bases). Germline V CDR1 and CDR2: SEHNR, FQNEAQ (reference sequence). CDR3 length: 13 residues. DNA for the CDR3: TGTGTCAGCAGCTTAGCGCCCGACAATGAGCAGTTCTTC. Protein product: CVSSLAPDNEQFF.

This clonotype was observed at least ten times. The chain links TRBV20-1 to TRBJ2-7; 8 bases map to TRBD2. The junction had 6 bases not matched to a gene; V was cut back by 5 bases and J by 3 bases. CDR1 is DFQATT and CDR2 is SNEGSKA in the germline V gene (reference sequence). The CDR3 is 13 residues long. The CDR3 nucleotides are TGCAGTGCTCGGGGGACTAGTGACTACGAGCAGTACTTC. Translated: CSARGTSDYEQYF.

There are many counts of this clonotype. The chain employs TRBV3-1 and TRBJ2-7; TRBD2 agrees at 7 bases. Per the germline V gene, CDR1 is LGHDT and CDR2 is YNNKEL (reference sequence). The V and J ends lost 1 base and 2 bases, in that order; junction bases with no gene match: 2. The CDR3 totals 14 residues. In DNA, the CDR3 is TGTGCCAGCAGCCAAGCGGGACTAACCTACGAGCAGTACTTC. Translating gives CASSQAGLTYEQYF.

This clonotype was counted many times. The chain has TRBV4-3 and TRBJ2-6; the D is unclear. Deletions cut 0 bases from V and 1 base from J, with 7 bases between. Germline lookup yields CDR1 LGHNA and CDR2 YSLEER. The CDR3 covers 16 residues. The CDR3 sequence: CASSQDTVSGANVLTF. The CDR3 region has the DNA TGCGCCAGCAGCCAAGATACAGTTTCTGGGGCCAACGTCCTGACTTTC.

A note on this clonotype: A much bigger clone sits one base away, suggesting this may be a read error. The conserved phenylalanine or tryptophan normally closing the CDR3 is absent here, so this likely arose from a read error. V gene TRBV20-1 combines with J gene TRBJ2-7; TRBD1 agrees at 9 bases. The V gene end was trimmed by 1 base and the J gene end by 1 base; junction bases not matched to a gene: 14. The CDR3 sequence is 18 residues long. Germline lookup yields CDR1 DFQATT and CDR2 SNEGSKA (reference sequence). CDR3 coding DNA: TGCAGTGCTAGAGCCCTCCGGGACAGGGATCATTTTTCCTACGAGCAGTACCTC. This translates into CSARALRDRDHFSYEQYL.

In its sample, this clonotype was seen a few times. A much larger clone lies a single base off, so this may be a read error. Since no conserved phenylalanine or tryptophan closes the CDR3, a read error is the likely cause. The CDR3 coding sequence is TGCGCCAGCAGCCCCGCGTGGGAGGGCCGGGGCTACACCTCC. Its translation: CASSPAWEGRGYTS. The chain links TRBV4-1 to TRBJ1-2; D remains ambiguous. Trimming shortened V by 4 bases and J by 8 bases, and 17 bases separated the two germline ends. CDR1 and CDR2 (germline): MGHRA, YSYEKL. This CDR3 region has 14 residues.

This clonotype showed up many times. J is TRBJ2-1 and V is TRBV30; D unclear. CDR3 length: 11 residues. V was trimmed by 1 base and J by 6 bases, leaving 4 bases between them. The germline V gene encodes CDR1 GTSNPN and CDR2 SVGIG (reference sequence). The CDR3 DNA follows: TGTGCCTGGAGTGCTATCAATGAGCAGTTCTTC. Translating gives CAWSAINEQFF.

This chain uses TRBV6-4 with TRBJ1-1, with a possible D match to TRBD1 (6 bases). The V gene lost 6 bases and the J gene lost 1 base, with 9 bases spanning the gap. The CDR3 is 13 residues long. Per the germline V gene, CDR1 is MRHNA and CDR2 is SNTAGT. CDR3 residues: CASSQQGNTEAFF. The CDR3 bases are TGTGCCAGCAGCCAACAGGGGAACACTGAAGCTTTCTTT.

This clonotype was observed a handful of times. This may be a read error, as it is one base from a much larger clone. The genes are TRBV5-1 and TRBJ2-7; D is perhaps TRBD1 (5 bases). The CDR3 is made up of 14 amino acids. Germline assignment: CDR1 SGHRS and CDR2 YFSETQ. V lost 4 bases and J 2 bases, leaving 13 bases between the germline ends. CDR3 protein: CASSIGANPYEQYF. CDR3 in DNA: TGCGCCAGCAGCATAGGGGCCAACCCCTACGAGCAGTACTTC.

There are many counts of this clonotype. The chain couples TRBV7-3 to TRBJ2-3; D possibly matches TRBD1 or TRBD2 (6 bases each). V was shortened by 8 bases and J by 1 base, with 19 bases between the two germline ends. The germline V gene has CDR1 SGHTA and CDR2 FQGTGA. The CDR3 is made up of 16 amino acids. CDR3 amino acids: CASHRGGHVGTDTQYF. The CDR3 DNA is TGTGCCAGCCACAGAGGGGGGCATGTGGGCACAGATACGCAGTATTTT.

This clonotype came up a few times. V usage is TRBV5-1 and J usage is TRBJ2-2, with D hard to call. Germline lookup yields CDR1 SGHRS and CDR2 YFSETQ. Between the trimmed V and J ends, which lost 3 bases and 2 bases, there was a span of 11 bases. The CDR3 runs 15 residues. Here the CDR3 reads CASSSDGYNTGELFF. The CDR3 coding sequence is TGCGCCAGCAGCTCCGACGGTTATAACACCGGGGAGCTGTTTTTT.